This T cell receptor (beta chain) appears in the sequencing data of a study of blood T cell repertoires in COVID-19. Background on the study: Sites across the United States, Italy and Spain contributed samples from acute and convalescent COVID-19.

The sample holds one count of this clone. The CDR3 is 13 amino acids. V was pared by 6 bases and J by 3 bases, with 11 bases between. The germline V gene encodes CDR1 SGHRS and CDR2 YFSETQ. Libraries were prepared by immunoSEQ multiplex PCR; TCRdb keeps only in-frame clonotypes and omits some of them. The sample has 64,000 or so clones, 65% to 80% seen once. The TCR was taken from a human donor in a cohort sampled during active COVID-19. The rearrangement links TRBV5-1 to TRBJ2-3; tentatively, D is TRBD2 (6 bases). The sample was peripheral blood. The chain's CDR3 is CASMGGLTDTQYF. CDR3 nucleotides: TGCGCCAGCATGGGGGGTTTAACAGATACGCAGTATTTT.